Below, 18 T cell receptor beta chains from the same sample are listed, as sequenced in a study of shared T cell receptors in the human thymus. Profiling relied on immunoSEQ multiplex PCR, and the TCRdb table lists in-frame clones only, not all of them. The sample has 720,000 or so clones, 70% to 90% seen once; the top ten hold roughly 0.01%. These sequences were also reported in another study, on human thymus T cells.

Sequencing was done on a sample of thymocytes. These receptors were obtained from a girl under three years old with a congenital heart defect.

This rearrangement joins TRBV7-9 to TRBJ2-7, with D perhaps matching TRBD1 (5 bases). The germline V and J ends were trimmed by 1 base and 3 bases, with 16 bases remaining between them. Germline CDR1 SEHNR, CDR2 FQNEAQ (reference sequence). This CDR3 has 16 amino acids. The chain's CDR3 is CASSLVGSAGYYEQYF. The CDR3 DNA sequence: TGTGCCAGCAGCTTAGTTGGCAGCGCAGGGTACTACGAGCAGTACTTC.

V and J are TRBV10-3 and TRBJ1-2, with TRBD1 as a possible D gene (5 bases). V shed 8 bases and J shed 0 bases, with 22 bases lying between them. Germline CDR1 reads ENHRY; CDR2 reads SYGVKD. The CDR3 spans 17 residues. CDR3 nucleotides: TGTGCCATCCAGTTGAACAGGTTCTTGGGGACTAACTATGGCTACACCTTC. Its translation: CAIQLNRFLGTNYGYTF.

The chain couples TRBV28 to TRBJ1-2, with 8 bases matching TRBD1. This CDR3 has 13 residues. V lost 8 bases, J lost 4 bases, and 6 bases stayed unmatched. Germline CDR1 and CDR2: MDHEN and SYDVKM. In nucleotides, the CDR3 is TGTGCCAGCCGGACAGGGAATTTCTATGGCTACACCTTC. Translation gives CASRTGNFYGYTF.

The rearrangement links TRBV5-4 to TRBJ2-2; TRBD2 matches 12 bases. This CDR3 spans 15 amino acids. The ends lost 9 bases at V and 4 bases at J; junction bases unmatched: 7. From germline, CDR1 is SGHNT and CDR2 YYREEE (reference sequence). In nucleotides, the CDR3 is TGTGCCACACACCTAGCGGGGGGGCCCACCGGGGAGCTGTTTTTT. This sequence encodes CATHLAGGPTGELFF.

The chain employs TRBV7-2 and TRBJ2-3, with a tentative D call TRBD2 (6 bases). V was trimmed by 5 bases and J by 1 base, leaving 19 bases between them. The CDR3 has 17 residues. CDR1 is SGHTA, CDR2 FQGNSA, per germline. The CDR3 DNA reads as TGTGCCAGCAGCCCCGTTCAGGGTTGCGGGGGCACAGATACGCAGTATTTT. The encoded protein is CASSPVQGCGGTDTQYF.

This chain joins TRBV2 and TRBJ2-1; 13 bases align to TRBD2. This CDR3 spans 15 amino acids. The germline gives CDR1 SNHLY, CDR2 FYNNEI. V dropped 11 bases and J dropped 12; count of bases not matched to a gene: 16. The CDR3 here is CAAQRGTSGAVMQFF. For the CDR3, the DNA is TGTGCCGCCCAGAGAGGGACTAGCGGGGCGGTAATGCAGTTCTTC. Drawing the rest from reference TRBV2 and TRBJ2-1, the complete variable domain is EPEVTQTPSHQVTQMGQEVILRCVPISNHLYFYWYRQILGQKVEFLVSFYNNEISEKSEIFDDQFSVERPDGSNFTLKIRSTKLEDSAMYFCAAQRGTSGAVMQFFGPGTRLTVL.

This sequence joins TRBV4-1 and TRBJ1-2, with D unresolved. The V and J ends lost 6 bases and 8 bases respectively, with 10 bases between them. CDR1 MGHRA and CDR2 YSYEKL come from the germline V gene. The CDR3 consists of 11 residues. CDR3 sequence (DNA): TGCGCCAGCAGTTCCACGGGGGGCTACACCTTC. Amino acids: CASSSTGGYTF.

The V call is TRBV7-9, the J call TRBJ2-1, with D perhaps matching TRBD1 (5 bases). The CDR3 runs 15 residues. Germline-derived CDR1 and CDR2 are SEHNR and FQNEAQ (reference sequence). V was shortened by 1 base and J by 5 bases, with 12 bases between the two germline ends. The CDR3 protein is CASSLEFPRDNEQFF. Here the CDR3 DNA reads TGTGCCAGCAGCTTAGAGTTCCCCAGGGACAATGAGCAGTTCTTC.

Here the CDR3 DNA reads TGTGCCAGCAGTCCCAGGGAAACAGATACGCAGTATTTT. Its translation: CASSPRETDTQYF. The chain links TRBV28 to TRBJ2-3; tentatively, D is TRBD1 (5 bases). V lost 5 bases, J lost 3 bases, and 9 bases lay in between. There are 13 residues in the CDR3. Germline V lookup: CDR1 MDHEN, CDR2 SYDVKM.

The rearrangement joins TRBV5-6 to TRBJ2-1, with 9 positions matching TRBD2. J was trimmed by 4 bases and V by 3 bases; bases with no gene match: 5. CDR1 and CDR2 (germline): SGHDT, YYEEEE. The CDR3 consists of 15 residues. The CDR3 sequence: CASSWGGGAYNEQFF. The CDR3 DNA follows: TGTGCCAGCAGCTGGGGCGGGGGGGCTTACAATGAGCAGTTCTTC.

The chain joins TRBV6-1 to TRBJ1-2; 9 positions match TRBD1. CDR3 length equals 13 residues. J lost 10 bases, V lost 2 bases, and 5 bases had no gene match. Germline loops: CDR1 MNHNS, CDR2 SASEGT. The CDR3 sequence is CASSEYRDRVYTF. The CDR3 DNA reads as TGTGCCAGCAGTGAATATCGGGACAGGGTCTACACCTTC.

The chain combines TRBV5-6 with TRBJ2-6; D perhaps matches TRBD1 (6 bases). The length of the CDR3 is 16 residues. Germline values: CDR1 SGHDT, CDR2 YYEEEE. V was pared by 2 bases and J by 1 base, with 10 bases between. The CDR3 DNA sequence: TGTGCCAGCAGCTTTCTCAGGGGTTCTGGGGCCAACGTCCTGACTTTC. The encoded protein is CASSFLRGSGANVLTF. Full variable domain (rest looked up from reference TRBV5-6 and TRBJ2-6): DAGVTQSPTHLIKTRGQQVTLRCSPKSGHDTVSWYQQALGQGPQFIFQYYEEEERQRGNFPDRFSGHQFPNYSSELNVNALLLGDSALYLCASSFLRGSGANVLTFGAGSRLTVL.

V gene TRBV11-2 combines with J gene TRBJ1-4; weak D call: TRBD1 (5 bases). V was clipped by 2 bases and J by 8 bases, with 18 bases between them. Germline V gene data show CDR1 as SGHAT and CDR2 as FQNNGV. This CDR3 is built from 16 residues. CDR3 nucleotide sequence: TGTGCCAGCAGCTTATCTCTCACAGGTTTAGGCGAAAAACTGTTTTTT. Translation: CASSLSLTGLGEKLFF.

The chain links TRBV10-1 to TRBJ1-2, with 9 bases aligning to TRBD1. The CDR3 extends over 18 amino acids. The V gene end was trimmed by 3 bases and the J gene end by 2 bases; junction bases not matched to a gene: 13. CDR1 and CDR2 (germline): WNHNN, SYGVQD (reference sequence). CDR3 loop: CASSESHEQGARNYGYTF. Here the CDR3 DNA reads TGCGCCAGCAGTGAATCTCACGAACAGGGGGCGAGAAACTATGGCTACACCTTC.

As for this clone: This CDR3 is also generated by other DNA sequences in the sample. The CDR3 region is CATSSRDSSYEQYF. CDR3 DNA sequence: TGTGCCACCAGTAGTAGGGACAGCTCCTACGAGCAGTACTTC. This chain uses TRBV15 with TRBJ2-7; 7 bases agree with TRBD1. V was pared by 6 bases and J by 0 bases, with 5 bases of the junction left unmatched. Germline lookup yields CDR1 LNHNV and CDR2 YYDKDF (reference sequence). The CDR3 runs to 14 residues.

Only a few counts were recorded for this clone. The CDR3 loop is CASSLGLAPDEQFF. CDR3 DNA: TGTGCCAGCAGCTTAGGTCTAGCGCCGGATGAGCAGTTCTTC. This chain uses TRBV11-1 with TRBJ2-1; a weak D match, TRBD2 (6 bases). Germline assignment: CDR1 SGHAT and CDR2 FQDESV (reference sequence). Trimming pared 1 base from V and 8 bases from J, leaving 12 bases between. This CDR3 has 14 residues.

The V and J genes are TRBV6-1 and TRBJ2-6, with 10 bases fitting TRBD1. Germline values: CDR1 MNHNS, CDR2 SASEGT. V shed 3 bases, J shed 2 bases, and the junction held 10 bases outside the gene matches. This CDR3 is built from 19 residues. The CDR3 DNA is TGTGCCAGCAGTGACCCCGCGGGACAGGGGAAGACTGGGGCCAACGTCCTGACTTTC. It translates to CASSDPAGQGKTGANVLTF.

This sequence joins TRBV5-8 and TRBJ1-1; D gene uncertain. V shed 4 bases and J shed 0 bases, with 10 bases lying between them. The CDR3 is 14 residues long. CDR1 SGHTS and CDR2 YDEGEE come from the germline V gene. In nucleotides, the CDR3 is TGTGCCAGCAGCCCGAGCGCGGTGAACACTGAAGCTTTCTTT. This encodes CASSPSAVNTEAFF.